One sample yielded the 7 T cell receptor beta chains listed below, sequenced in a study of blood T cell repertoires in COVID-19. Repertoires were generated with immunoSEQ multiplex PCR, while TCRdb's copy carries only in-frame clones and drops some. The data contain around 160,000 clones, approximately 85% of them singletons. The specimen was peripheral blood. The receptor source for this set is a woman in her sixties or seventies with COVID-19, enrolled during active disease.

The chain carries TRBV3-1 (or the pseudogene TRBV3-2) and TRBJ1-1, with TRBD1 as a possible D gene (6 bases). Trimming stripped 3 bases from V and 1 base from J, with 6 bases between. Germline V CDR1 and CDR2: LGHDT, YNNKEL (reference sequence). This CDR3 has 13 residues. In nucleotides, the CDR3 is TGTGCCAGCAGCCACAGGGGGAACACTGAAGCTTTCTTT. It is translated as CASSHRGNTEAFF.

The rearrangement joins TRBV15 to TRBJ1-1; D might be TRBD1 (5 bases). The CDR3 totals 13 residues. In germline, CDR1 is LNHNV, CDR2 YYDKDF (reference sequence). V dropped 6 bases and J dropped 2 bases, with 10 bases sitting between them. CDR3 in DNA: TGTGCCACCAGGACAGTTTCCAACACTGAAGCTTTCTTT. Translation gives CATRTVSNTEAFF.

The chain is built from TRBV19 and TRBJ1-1; weak D call: TRBD1 (5 bases). This CDR3 has 14 residues. Germline V gene lookup returns CDR1 LNHDA and CDR2 SQIVND (reference sequence). Trimming cost V 8 bases and J 5 bases, with 18 bases left between them. CDR3: CASEPWGRQTEAFF. The CDR3, as DNA: TGTGCCAGTGAACCGTGGGGCAGGCAGACTGAAGCTTTCTTT.

The V call is TRBV11-3, the J call TRBJ1-1; D possibly corresponds to TRBD1 (6 bases). This CDR3 has 16 residues. V was cut by 4 bases and J by 1 base, with 16 bases left in between. Germline V gene data show CDR1 as SGHNT and CDR2 as YENEEA. Written as DNA, the CDR3 is TGTGCCAGCAGCTCTGGGGGGGCTCGATCGAACACTGAAGCTTTCTTT. It encodes CASSSGGARSNTEAFF.

This chain links TRBV18 with TRBJ1-1; D is undetermined. CDR1 is KGHSH and CDR2 is LQKENI in the germline V gene. The CDR3 is made up of 17 amino acids. Trimming took off 3 bases at V and 0 bases at J, with 17 bases between the two ends. CDR3 protein: CASSPLAQVNLNTEAFF. Written as DNA, the CDR3 is TGTGCCAGCTCACCGCTAGCGCAGGTGAACCTGAACACTGAAGCTTTCTTT.

The chain combines TRBV7-8 with TRBJ1-1; 7 bases are a match to TRBD1. V was clipped by 1 base and J by 4 bases; unmatched bases: 12. This CDR3 has 17 residues. Germline CDR1 and CDR2: SGHVS and FQNEAQ. This CDR3 reads CASSLVRRPQGGTEAFF. The DNA of the CDR3 is TGTGCCAGCAGCTTAGTTCGGCGCCCTCAGGGGGGCACTGAAGCTTTCTTT.

The rearrangement uses TRBV6-1 and TRBJ1-1; D remains unclear. This CDR3 is 13 amino acids long. Trimming took off 1 base at V and 5 bases at J, with 8 bases between the two ends. The germline V gene encodes CDR1 MNHNS and CDR2 SASEGT. The DNA of the CDR3 is TGTGCCAGCAGTGAAGGGCCCGGGACTGAAGCTTTCTTT. Translated: CASSEGPGTEAFF.